This TCR beta chain stems from a study of blood T cell repertoires in COVID-19. Assay: immunoSEQ multiplex PCR; the TCRdb copy retains only in-frame clones and omits some. The sample includes roughly 370,000 clones, 85% to 90% of them seen just once. The germline CDR1 and CDR2 sequences are ENHRY and SYGVKD. V was clipped by 3 bases and J by 5 bases, with 19 bases between them. The CDR3 contains 17 residues. The sequenced material came from PBMCs or T cells enriched from blood (not recorded which). This receptor was identified in a woman aged 45-65 years who had recovered from COVID-19. V usage is TRBV10-3 and J usage is TRBJ1-4; D is perhaps TRBD1 (5 bases). The CDR3 DNA reads as TGTGCCATCAGTGAACAGAGCGGGGGAAGAGGGAATGAAAAACTGTTTTTT. This encodes CAISEQSGGRGNEKLFF.